This record covers a single TCR beta chain. Its antigen is unknown. The data derive from a study of blood T cells in healthy people across ages. Findings and limits, study-wide: Older age went with lower TCR beta diversity per million T cells, in a roughly linear way. Since the PBMCs were unsorted, naive and antigen-experienced cells could not be conclusively compared.

The second PCR ran roughly 7 to 12 cycles with a sample-barcoded 5' primer and J-beta primers. MiXCR was run by TCRdb on the 5' RACE reads, yielding one entry per CDR3 protein. Of hundreds of thousands of distinct CDR3 sequences in the sample, around 20% were seen once. The CDR3 has 11 residues. Germline loops: CDR1 WSHSY, CDR2 SAAADI. The germline V and J ends were trimmed by 2 bases and 9 bases, with 7 bases remaining between them. The TCR comes from a man in his sixties or seventies in good health. This chain links TRBV10-2 with TRBJ1-1, with D maybe TRBD1 (6 bases). Source material: blood. The CDR3 loop is CASSEGQKAFF. The CDR3 DNA reads TGCGCCAGCAGTGAGGGACAGAAAGCTTTCTTT.